This T cell receptor (beta chain) emerged from a study of chemoradiotherapy in HPV16-positive cancers. Profiled with immunoSEQ multiplex PCR; TCRdb holds only in-frame clones, not every one. The sample has 5,700 or so clones; roughly 71% are singletons. The germline CDR1 and CDR2 sequences are SGHTA and FQGNSA. The V and J ends lost 5 bases and 4 bases respectively, with 9 bases between them. This CDR3 has 13 amino acids. This receptor was obtained from a human donor with HPV-associated anogenital cancer. The chain joins TRBV7-2 to TRBJ2-1; no clear D. Sequenced material: tumor tissue, taken from a patient who underwent chemoradiotherapy. The DNA of the CDR3 is TGTGCCAGCAGCCCATACCTTTACAATGAGCAGTTCTTC. Its protein product is CASSPYLYNEQFF.